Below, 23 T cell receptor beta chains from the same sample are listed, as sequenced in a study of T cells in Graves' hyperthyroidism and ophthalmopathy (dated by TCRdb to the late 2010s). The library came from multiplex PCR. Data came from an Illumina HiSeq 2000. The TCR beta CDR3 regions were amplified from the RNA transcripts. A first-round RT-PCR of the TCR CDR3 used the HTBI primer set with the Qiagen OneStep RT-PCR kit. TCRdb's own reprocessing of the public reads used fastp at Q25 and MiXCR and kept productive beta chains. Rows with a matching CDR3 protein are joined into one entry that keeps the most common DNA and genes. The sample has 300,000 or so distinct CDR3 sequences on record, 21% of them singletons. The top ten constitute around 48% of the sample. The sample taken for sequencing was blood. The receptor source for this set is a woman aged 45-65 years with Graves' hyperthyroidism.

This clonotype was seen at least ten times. This CDR3 is CASSWLNTEAFF. The CDR3, as DNA: TGTGCCAGCAGTTGGTTGAACACTGAAGCTTTCTTT. This chain links TRBV28 with TRBJ1-1, with D uncertain. Between the trimmed V and J ends, which lost 4 bases and 0 bases, there was a span of 3 bases. There are 12 residues in the CDR3. CDR1 MDHEN and CDR2 SYDVKM come from the germline V gene.

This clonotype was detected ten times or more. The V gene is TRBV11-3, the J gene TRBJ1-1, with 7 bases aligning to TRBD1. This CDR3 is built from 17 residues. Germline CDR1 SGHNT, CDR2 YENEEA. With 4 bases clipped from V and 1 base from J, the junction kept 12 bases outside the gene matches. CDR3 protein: CASSSTGLRSWNTEAFF. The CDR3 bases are TGTGCCAGCAGCTCGACAGGGTTAAGATCTTGGAACACTGAAGCTTTCTTT.

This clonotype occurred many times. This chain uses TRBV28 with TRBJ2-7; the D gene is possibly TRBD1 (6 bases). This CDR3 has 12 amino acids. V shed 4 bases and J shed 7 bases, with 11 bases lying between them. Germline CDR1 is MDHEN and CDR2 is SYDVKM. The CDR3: CASSYRVWEQYF. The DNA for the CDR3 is TGTGCCAGCAGTTACAGGGTGTGGGAGCAGTACTTC.

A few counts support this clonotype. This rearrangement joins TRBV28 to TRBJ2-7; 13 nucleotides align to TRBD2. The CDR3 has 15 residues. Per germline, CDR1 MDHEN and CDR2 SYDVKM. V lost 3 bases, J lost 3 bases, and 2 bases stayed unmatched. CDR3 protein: CASSFRTSGGYEQYF. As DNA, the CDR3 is TGTGCCAGCAGTTTCAGGACTAGCGGGGGCTACGAGCAGTACTTC.

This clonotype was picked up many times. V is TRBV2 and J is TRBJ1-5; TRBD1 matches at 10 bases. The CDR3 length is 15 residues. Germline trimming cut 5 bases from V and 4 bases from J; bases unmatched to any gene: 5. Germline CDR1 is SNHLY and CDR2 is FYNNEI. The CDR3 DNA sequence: TGTGCCAGCAGTCCCGGGACAGGGGTTAATCAGCCCCAGCATTTT. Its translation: CASSPGTGVNQPQHF.

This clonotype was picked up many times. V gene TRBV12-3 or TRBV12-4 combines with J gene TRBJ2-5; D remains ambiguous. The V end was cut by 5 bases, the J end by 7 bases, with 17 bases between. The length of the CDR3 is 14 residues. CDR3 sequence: CASSDQRLPSTQYF. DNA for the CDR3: TGTGCCAGCAGTGATCAACGCCTTCCCTCGACCCAGTACTTC.

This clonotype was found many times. This chain's CDR3 is CASSLYLGLGDETQYF. The CDR3 DNA reads as TGTGCCAGCAGCTTATATTTGGGGTTAGGGGATGAGACCCAGTACTTC. The rearrangement links TRBV7-8 to TRBJ2-5, with D possibly matching TRBD1 (5 bases). The V end lost 2 bases, the J end lost 5 bases, and 18 bases lay between the germline ends. Germline values: CDR1 SGHVS, CDR2 FQNEAQ. There are 16 residues in the CDR3.

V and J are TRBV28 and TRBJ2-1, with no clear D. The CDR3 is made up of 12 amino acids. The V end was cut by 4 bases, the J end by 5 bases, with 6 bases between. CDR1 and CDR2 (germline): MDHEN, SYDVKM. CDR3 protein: CASSYDHNEQFF. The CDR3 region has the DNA TGTGCCAGCAGTTACGATCACAATGAGCAGTTCTTC.

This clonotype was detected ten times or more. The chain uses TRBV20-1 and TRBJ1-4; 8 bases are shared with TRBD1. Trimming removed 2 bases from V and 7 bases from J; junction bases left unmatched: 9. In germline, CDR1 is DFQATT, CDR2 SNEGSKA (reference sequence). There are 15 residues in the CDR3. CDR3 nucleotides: TGCAGTGCTAGACCGGCGGACAGGGTTTTTGAAAAACTGTTTTTT. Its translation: CSARPADRVFEKLFF.

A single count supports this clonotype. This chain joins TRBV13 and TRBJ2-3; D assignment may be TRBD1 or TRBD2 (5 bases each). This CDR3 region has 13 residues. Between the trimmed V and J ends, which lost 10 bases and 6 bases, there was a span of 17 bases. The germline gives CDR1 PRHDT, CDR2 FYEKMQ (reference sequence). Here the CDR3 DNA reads TGTGCCACCTCTCAGTCGGGGCCCGATACGCAGTATTTT. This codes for CATSQSGPDTQYF.

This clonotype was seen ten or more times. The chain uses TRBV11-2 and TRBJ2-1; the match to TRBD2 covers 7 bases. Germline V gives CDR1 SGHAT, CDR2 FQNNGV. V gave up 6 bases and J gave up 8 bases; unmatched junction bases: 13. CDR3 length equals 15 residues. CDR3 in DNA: TGTGCCAGCAGACCAATACGAGGGAGGGCCGATGAGCAGTTCTTC. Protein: CASRPIRGRADEQFF.

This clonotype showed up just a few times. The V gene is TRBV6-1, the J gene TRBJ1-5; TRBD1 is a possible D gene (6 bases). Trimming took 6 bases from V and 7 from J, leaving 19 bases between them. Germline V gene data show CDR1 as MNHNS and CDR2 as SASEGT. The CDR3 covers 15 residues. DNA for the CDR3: TGTGCCAGCAGGCCAGACAGGAGCGAAAACCAGCCCCAGCATTTT. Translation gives CASRPDRSENQPQHF.

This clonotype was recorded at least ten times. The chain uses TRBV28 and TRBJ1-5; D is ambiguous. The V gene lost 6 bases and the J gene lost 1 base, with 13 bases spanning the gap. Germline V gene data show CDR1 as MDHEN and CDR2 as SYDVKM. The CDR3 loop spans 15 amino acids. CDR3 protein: CASRGKRVSNQPQHF. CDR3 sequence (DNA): TGTGCCAGCAGAGGGAAGCGGGTAAGCAATCAGCCCCAGCATTTT. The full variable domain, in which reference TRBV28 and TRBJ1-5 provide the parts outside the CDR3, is DVKVTQSSRYLVKRTGEKVFLECVQDMDHENMFWYRQDPGLGLRLIYFSYDVKMKEKGDIPEGYSVSREKKERFSLILESASTNQTSMYLCASRGKRVSNQPQHFGDGTRLSIL.

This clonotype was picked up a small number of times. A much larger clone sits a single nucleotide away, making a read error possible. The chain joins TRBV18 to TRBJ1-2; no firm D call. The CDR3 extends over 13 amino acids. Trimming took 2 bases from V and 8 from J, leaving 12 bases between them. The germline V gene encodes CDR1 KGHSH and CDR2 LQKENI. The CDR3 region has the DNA TGTGCCAGCTCACCAGGGAGGGTAAGGGGCTACACCTTC. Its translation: CASSPGRVRGYTF.

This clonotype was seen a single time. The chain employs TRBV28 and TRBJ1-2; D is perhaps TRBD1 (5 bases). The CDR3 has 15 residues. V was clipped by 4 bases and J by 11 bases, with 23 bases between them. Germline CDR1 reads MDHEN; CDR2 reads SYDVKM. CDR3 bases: TGTGCCAGCAGTTACCCTGCAGGGCCGGAGGGTGGTTACACCTTC. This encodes CASSYPAGPEGGYTF.

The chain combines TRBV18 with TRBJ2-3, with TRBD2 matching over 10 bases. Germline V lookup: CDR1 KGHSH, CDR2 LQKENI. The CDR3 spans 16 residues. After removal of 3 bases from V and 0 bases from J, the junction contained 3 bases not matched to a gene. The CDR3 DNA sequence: TGTGCCAGCTCACCCACTAGCGGGGTCAGCACAGATACGCAGTATTTT. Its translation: CASSPTSGVSTDTQYF.

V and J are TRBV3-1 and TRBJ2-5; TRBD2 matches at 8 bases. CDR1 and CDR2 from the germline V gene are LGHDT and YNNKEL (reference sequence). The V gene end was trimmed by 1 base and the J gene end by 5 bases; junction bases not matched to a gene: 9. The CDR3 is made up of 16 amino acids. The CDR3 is CASSQGFGGARETQYF. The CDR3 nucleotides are TGTGCCAGCAGCCAAGGTTTCGGGGGGGCGCGGGAGACCCAGTACTTC.

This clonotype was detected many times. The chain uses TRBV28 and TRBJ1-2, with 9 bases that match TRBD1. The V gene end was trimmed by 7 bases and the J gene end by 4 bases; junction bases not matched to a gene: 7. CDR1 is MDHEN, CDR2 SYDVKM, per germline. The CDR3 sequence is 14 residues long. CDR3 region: CASKMGQGGYGYTF. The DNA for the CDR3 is TGTGCCAGCAAGATGGGACAGGGCGGCTATGGCTACACCTTC.

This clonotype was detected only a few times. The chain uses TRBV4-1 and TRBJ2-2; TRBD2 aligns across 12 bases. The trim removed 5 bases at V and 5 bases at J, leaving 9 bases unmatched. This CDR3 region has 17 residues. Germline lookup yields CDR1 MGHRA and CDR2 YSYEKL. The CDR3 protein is CASSVALAGGRTGELFF. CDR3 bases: TGCGCCAGCAGCGTTGCCCTAGCGGGGGGGCGGACCGGGGAGCTGTTTTTT.

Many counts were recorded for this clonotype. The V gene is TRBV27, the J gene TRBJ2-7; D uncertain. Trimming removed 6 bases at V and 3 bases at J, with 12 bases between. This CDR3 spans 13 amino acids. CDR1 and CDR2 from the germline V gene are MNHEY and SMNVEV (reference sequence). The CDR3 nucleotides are TGTGCCAGCAGCCTAAAGCGATACTACGAGCAGTACTTC. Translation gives CASSLKRYYEQYF.

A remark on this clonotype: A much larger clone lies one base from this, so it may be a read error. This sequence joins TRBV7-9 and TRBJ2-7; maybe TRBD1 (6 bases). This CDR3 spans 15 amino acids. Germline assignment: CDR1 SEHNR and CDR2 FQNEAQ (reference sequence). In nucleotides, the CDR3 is TGTGCCAGCACGCCGAAGACAGGCGTCGTGGACGATCAGTACTTC. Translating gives CASTPKTGVVDDQYF.

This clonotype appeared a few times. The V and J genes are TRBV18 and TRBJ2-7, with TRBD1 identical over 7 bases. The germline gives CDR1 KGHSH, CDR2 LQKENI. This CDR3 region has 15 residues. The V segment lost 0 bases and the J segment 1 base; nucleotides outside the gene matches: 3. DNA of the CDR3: TGTGCCAGCTCACCACCGGGACAGCGATCCTACGAGCAGTACTTC. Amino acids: CASSPPGQRSYEQYF. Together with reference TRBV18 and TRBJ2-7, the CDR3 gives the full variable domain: NAGVMQNPRHLVRRRGQEARLRCSPMKGHSHVYWYRQLPEEGLKFMVYLQKENIIDESGMPKERFSAEFPKEGPSILRIQQVVRGDSAAYFCASSPPGQRSYEQYFGPGTRLTVT.

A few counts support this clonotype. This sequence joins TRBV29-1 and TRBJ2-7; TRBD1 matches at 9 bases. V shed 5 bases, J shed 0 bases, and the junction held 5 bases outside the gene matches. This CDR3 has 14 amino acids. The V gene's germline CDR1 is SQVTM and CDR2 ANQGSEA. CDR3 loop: CSVTGTGNSYEQYF. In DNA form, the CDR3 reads TGCAGCGTTACCGGGACAGGGAACTCCTACGAGCAGTACTTC.